The 25 T cell receptor beta chains below come from one sample, sequenced in a study of T cell changes during pregnancy in multiple sclerosis. The protocol was immunoSEQ multiplex PCR, while the TCRdb copy is restricted to in-frame clones and leaves out a portion. The table shows some 100,000 clones, with roughly nine tenths occurring only once. The sample in question was peripheral blood, obtained in the second trimester of pregnancy. These TCRs come from a female donor with multiple sclerosis, enrolled in a pregnancy study.

This clone was found once. The chain uses TRBV6-5 and TRBJ1-2; D is possibly TRBD1 (6 bases). V lost 8 bases and J 1 base, leaving 17 bases between the germline ends. CDR3 size: 15 residues. CDR1 is MNHEY, CDR2 SVGAGI, per germline. The CDR3 DNA is TGTGCCAGCGGTGGGATCTTGGACAGTAACTATGGCTACACCTTC. It specifies CASGGILDSNYGYTF.

This sequence joins TRBV4-1 and TRBJ2-7, with TRBD1 matching over 9 bases. Germline V lookup: CDR1 MGHRA, CDR2 YSYEKL. This CDR3 has 14 amino acids. V was pared by 1 base and J by 6 bases, with 4 bases of the junction left unmatched. This CDR3 reads CASSQGTGAIEQYF. For the CDR3, the DNA is TGCGCCAGCAGCCAAGGGACAGGGGCCATCGAGCAGTACTTC.

The chain links TRBV19 to TRBJ1-3; possible D gene TRBD1, 5 bases. This CDR3 contains 16 residues. V was pared by 4 bases and J by 0 bases, with 13 bases between. CDR1 LNHDA and CDR2 SQIVND come from the germline V gene (reference sequence). The CDR3 DNA is TGTGCCAGTAGTAGGGACTTCTGGAGCTCTGGAAACACCATATATTTT. The encoded protein is CASSRDFWSSGNTIYF.

CDR3 loop: CASSPLPGTGGPGTEAFF. In DNA form, the CDR3 reads TGTGCCAGCAGCCCGTTACCCGGGACAGGGGGCCCGGGCACTGAAGCTTTCTTT. This rearrangement joins TRBV5-4 to TRBJ1-1, with 12 bases aligning to TRBD1. The CDR3 contains 18 residues. J lost 4 bases, V lost 4 bases, and 14 bases had no gene match. Germline CDR1 SGHNT, CDR2 YYREEE (reference sequence).

This sequence joins TRBV28 and TRBJ2-2, with TRBD1 matching 9 bases. V shed 6 bases, J shed 7 bases, and the junction held 9 bases outside the gene matches. The germline CDR1 and CDR2 sequences are MDHEN and SYDVKM. This CDR3 contains 15 residues. The CDR3 spells CASSYLQGASGELFF. DNA of the CDR3: TGTGCCAGCAGCTATCTACAGGGGGCGAGCGGGGAGCTGTTTTTT.

The V and J genes are TRBV4-2 and TRBJ2-1; 10 bases align to TRBD2. Germline V gene sequence: CDR1 LGHNA, CDR2 YNFKEQ. V lost 0 bases, J lost 2 bases, and 1 base stayed unmatched. The CDR3 has 16 residues. The CDR3 here is CASSQEAGGPYNEQFF. For the CDR3, the DNA is TGTGCCAGCAGCCAAGAAGCGGGGGGGCCCTACAATGAGCAGTTCTTC.

As to this clone: Germline and junction disagree at one end, which may indicate a read error. The J gene is TRBJ2-1, the V gene TRBV11-2, with a possible D match to TRBD1 (6 bases). The CDR3 consists of 16 residues. Per germline, CDR1 SGHAT and CDR2 FQNNGV. For the CDR3, the DNA is TGTGCCAGCACCTTATATCGGGGCAGGGGATACAATGAGCAGTTCTTC. This sequence encodes CASTLYRGRGYNEQFF.

The genes are TRBV5-1 and TRBJ2-2, with D unresolved. The CDR3 is 14 amino acids. V was cut by 4 bases and J by 2 bases, with 9 bases left in between. The germline V gene has CDR1 SGHRS and CDR2 YFSETQ. Written as DNA, the CDR3 is TGCGCCAGCAGCCTAGAGGCAAACACCGGGGAGCTGTTTTTT. It translates to CASSLEANTGELFF.

The gene calls are TRBV9 and TRBJ2-6; D uncertain. The ends were cut back, 0 bases at V and 2 bases at J, with 9 bases in the middle. The CDR3 contains 16 residues. Germline CDR1 and CDR2: SGDLS and YYNGEE. CDR3: CASSVANTAGANVLTF. CDR3 DNA: TGTGCCAGCAGCGTAGCTAATACAGCTGGGGCCAACGTCCTGACTTTC. Full variable domain (remainder filled in from reference TRBV9 and TRBJ2-6): DSGVTQTPKHLITATGQRVTLRCSPRSGDLSVYWYQQSLDQGLQFLIQYYNGEERAKGNILERFSAQQFPDLHSELNLSSLELGDSALYFCASSVANTAGANVLTFGAGSRLTVL.

This chain uses TRBV19 with TRBJ1-1; 9 bases match TRBD1. Trimming cost V 5 bases and J 5 bases; bases outside gene matches: 3. The CDR3 sequence is 13 residues long. Germline assignment: CDR1 LNHDA and CDR2 SQIVND (reference sequence). The DNA of the CDR3 is TGTGCCAGTAGTTACAGGGGGCGGACTGAAGCTTTCTTT. Its translation is CASSYRGRTEAFF.

The J gene is TRBJ1-4, the V gene TRBV19; weak D call: TRBD1 (5 bases). Germline V gene lookup returns CDR1 LNHDA and CDR2 SQIVND (reference sequence). The CDR3 is 14 residues long. The germline V and J ends were trimmed by 6 bases and 3 bases, with 11 bases remaining between them. CDR3 in DNA: TGTGCCAGTAGCCCCCAGACAGCTAATGAAAAACTGTTTTTT. Its protein is CASSPQTANEKLFF.

The V and J genes are TRBV27 and TRBJ2-2, with D tentatively TRBD2 (6 bases). Germline CDR1 MNHEY, CDR2 SMNVEV (reference sequence). This CDR3 spans 16 amino acids. V lost 3 bases to trimming and J lost 4 bases, with 15 bases between them. Here the CDR3 DNA reads TGTGCCAGCAGTTTGGTGCTCGGGAGCGGCACCGGGGAGCTGTTTTTT. This encodes CASSLVLGSGTGELFF.

The gene calls are TRBV6-1 and TRBJ1-4; 8 positions agree with TRBD1. Germline-derived CDR1 and CDR2 are MNHNS and SASEGT. V lost 5 bases, J lost 7 bases, and 6 bases stayed unmatched. CDR3 size: 14 residues. In DNA form, the CDR3 reads TGTGCCAGCAGTCCGGACAGGGTCAGTGAAAAACTGTTTTTT. Translation: CASSPDRVSEKLFF.

The CDR3 sequence: CASIGQSISYEQYF. The CDR3 nucleotides read TGTGCCAGCATTGGACAGTCGATTTCCTACGAGCAGTACTTC. The rearrangement joins TRBV6-1 to TRBJ2-7; a weak D match, TRBD1 (6 bases). Germline CDR1 reads MNHNS; CDR2 reads SASEGT. The CDR3 loop spans 14 amino acids. Trimming pared 7 bases from V and 1 base from J, leaving 14 bases between.

The J gene is TRBJ2-1, the V gene TRBV6-5; possible D gene TRBD2, 5 bases. Germline CDR1 and CDR2: MNHEY and SVGAGI. There are 16 residues in the CDR3. The V gene lost 0 bases and the J gene lost 4 bases, with 13 bases spanning the gap. CDR3 in amino acids: CASSYSVAGRYNEQFF. Here the CDR3 DNA reads TGTGCCAGCAGTTACTCGGTGGCGGGCCGGTACAATGAGCAGTTCTTC.

The rearrangement joins TRBV28 to TRBJ1-4; 8 bases are a match to TRBD1. The CDR3 consists of 15 residues. V shed 5 bases and J 3 bases; nucleotides not matched to a gene: 5. Per the germline V gene, CDR1 is MDHEN and CDR2 is SYDVKM. CDR3 amino acids: CASSPGTGPNEKLFF. CDR3 coding DNA: TGTGCCAGCAGTCCCGGGACAGGTCCTAATGAAAAACTGTTTTTT.

The chain links TRBV4-1 to TRBJ2-7; TRBD1 is a possible D gene (6 bases). Germline CDR1 and CDR2: MGHRA and YSYEKL. Trimming stripped 1 base from V and 6 bases from J, with 13 bases between. There are 14 residues in the CDR3. Written as DNA, the CDR3 is TGCGCCAGCAGCCAAGTAGTAGGGGGTGGCGAGCAGTACTTC. It encodes CASSQVVGGGEQYF.

This chain joins TRBV10-1 and TRBJ1-1, with D maybe TRBD1 (6 bases). V lost 5 bases and J 4 bases, leaving 20 bases between the germline ends. The CDR3 extends over 16 amino acids. Germline V gene lookup returns CDR1 WNHNN and CDR2 SYGVQD (reference sequence). CDR3 nucleotide sequence: TGCGCCAGCAGTCCAGTGGGGACAACGAAGGTCACTGAAGCTTTCTTT. Its translation: CASSPVGTTKVTEAFF.

J is TRBJ2-6 and V is TRBV5-4, with 10 bases aligning to TRBD2. The CDR3 extends over 17 amino acids. V trimming: 6 bases; J trimming: 0 bases; junction bases outside the gene matches: 6. Germline CDR1 and CDR2: SGHNT and YYREEE (reference sequence). CDR3 nucleotides: TGTGCCAGCACCAGCGGGGGGGGAACCTCTGGGGCCAACGTCCTGACTTTC. Residues: CASTSGGGTSGANVLTF.

The count of this clone is one. The J gene is TRBJ2-5, the V gene TRBV2; 11 nucleotides align to TRBD2. With 10 bases clipped from V and 4 bases from J, the junction kept 8 bases outside the gene matches. Germline V gives CDR1 SNHLY, CDR2 FYNNEI. The CDR3 loop spans 14 amino acids. The CDR3 bases are TGTGCCACCCTTAGCGGGGGGGTCCCAGAGACCCAGTACTTC. Its translation is CATLSGGVPETQYF.

J is TRBJ2-7 and V is TRBV7-2; TRBD1 aligns across 8 bases. CDR3 size: 16 residues. V was clipped by 0 bases and J by 6 bases; unmatched bases: 10. Per germline, CDR1 SGHTA and CDR2 FQGNSA. CDR3 bases: TGTGCCAGCAGCTTAGCCGCCAGGGGGCTTTATGGCGAGCAGTACTTC. Translation gives CASSLAARGLYGEQYF.

The chain uses TRBV30 and TRBJ2-5, with TRBD1 as a possible D gene (5 bases). This CDR3 spans 14 amino acids. Deletions cut 2 bases from V and 2 bases from J, with 12 bases between. Germline V gene data show CDR1 as GTSNPN and CDR2 as SVGIG (reference sequence). CDR3 in DNA: TGTGCCTGGAGTAAATCAGGGCTTCAAGAGACCCAGTACTTC. It translates to CAWSKSGLQETQYF.

The chain carries TRBV19 and TRBJ1-2; 7 bases agree with TRBD1. Per germline, CDR1 LNHDA and CDR2 SQIVND (reference sequence). Trimming cost V 5 bases and J 7 bases; bases outside gene matches: 10. This CDR3 has 14 amino acids. In DNA, the CDR3 is TGTGCCAGTAGTGCAGGGACAGCCAATCGTGGCTACACCTTC. This codes for CASSAGTANRGYTF.

This rearrangement joins TRBV6-1 to TRBJ2-1; 7 bases are shared with TRBD2. CDR1 and CDR2 from the germline V gene are MNHNS and SASEGT. The CDR3 has 16 residues. Trimming cost V 4 bases and J 0 bases; bases outside gene matches: 6. Here the CDR3 reads CASSGASGGSYNEQFF. CDR3 nucleotides: TGTGCCAGCAGTGGAGCTAGCGGAGGCTCCTACAATGAGCAGTTCTTC.

The rearrangement links TRBV2 to TRBJ1-2; no definite D call. V was cut by 7 bases and J by 10 bases, with 25 bases left in between. Germline CDR1 is SNHLY and CDR2 is FYNNEI. CDR3 length equals 15 residues. CDR3 amino acids: CASKLLAGPTQDYTF. In DNA form, the CDR3 reads TGTGCCAGCAAGCTTCTAGCCGGACCCACCCAGGACTACACCTTC.